The 31 T cell receptor beta chains below were found in one sample sequenced in a study of blood T cell repertoires in COVID-19. Only in-frame clones appear in the TCRdb table, and some are missing; sequencing was by immunoSEQ multiplex PCR. The profile shows about 180,000 clones, about 81% of them singletons. Sequencing was carried out using peripheral blood. The source is an elderly woman with COVID-19, enrolled during active disease.

V is TRBV5-8 and J is TRBJ2-5; perhaps TRBD2 as D (5 bases). V was trimmed by 3 bases and J by 1 base, leaving 13 bases between them. In germline, CDR1 is SGHTS, CDR2 YDEGEE. CDR3 length: 15 residues. CDR3 residues: CASSSRRNFQETQYF. The CDR3 DNA follows: TGTGCCAGCAGCTCCCGGAGGAACTTCCAAGAGACCCAGTACTTC.

The chain has TRBV7-8 and TRBJ2-1; TRBD2 might be the D (6 bases). Trimming shortened V by 5 bases and J by 4 bases, and 18 bases separated the two germline ends. This CDR3 has 16 residues. Germline V gives CDR1 SGHVS, CDR2 FQNEAQ. CDR3 residues: CASSPSGRSGYNEQFF. In DNA form, the CDR3 reads TGTGCCAGCAGCCCGTCCGGCCGTAGCGGTTACAATGAGCAGTTCTTC. The entire variable domain, with the rest obtained from reference TRBV7-8 and TRBJ2-1, is as follows: GAGVSQSPRYKVAKRGQDVALRCDPISGHVSLFWYQQALGQGPEFLTYFQNEAQLDKSGLPSDRFFAERPEGSVSTLKIQRTQQEDSAVYLCASSPSGRSGYNEQFFGPGTRLTVL.

This chain uses TRBV9 with TRBJ1-2, with D hard to call. There are 14 residues in the CDR3. Trimming removed 0 bases at V and 4 bases at J, with 10 bases between. Germline assignment: CDR1 SGDLS and CDR2 YYNGEE. The CDR3 region has the DNA TGTGCCAGCAGCGTAGAGGTGTCAGGCTATGGCTACACCTTC. Protein sequence: CASSVEVSGYGYTF.

The rearrangement joins TRBV29-1 to TRBJ2-7; 8 nucleotides align to TRBD2. CDR1 is SQVTM and CDR2 is ANQGSEA in the germline V gene. The CDR3 is 13 amino acids. V shed 6 bases, J shed 3 bases, and the junction held 7 bases outside the gene matches. The CDR3 reads CSVQILAGYEQYF. Written as DNA, the CDR3 is TGCAGCGTCCAAATTCTAGCGGGCTACGAGCAGTACTTC.

This chain connects TRBV15 to TRBJ2-7, with a possible D match to TRBD1 (6 bases). CDR3 length equals 16 residues. Per germline, CDR1 LNHNV and CDR2 YYDKDF (reference sequence). V was clipped by 5 bases and J by 0 bases, with 17 bases between them. DNA for the CDR3: TGTGCCACCAGCCCTCACTCGACAGGTAGCTCCTACGAGCAGTACTTC. Translated, it gives CATSPHSTGSSYEQYF.

This chain uses TRBV27 with TRBJ2-2, with 12 bases identical to TRBD1. The CDR3 has 15 amino acids. V gave up 6 bases and J gave up 7 bases; unmatched junction bases: 6. CDR1 and CDR2 from the germline V gene are MNHEY and SMNVEV (reference sequence). CDR3 protein: CASSSGQGAFGELFF. The CDR3 region has the DNA TGTGCCAGCAGCTCGGGACAGGGGGCGTTCGGGGAGCTGTTTTTT.

The rearrangement joins TRBV5-4 to TRBJ2-1, with 10 positions matching TRBD1. The CDR3 has 14 residues. V lost 0 bases to trimming and J lost 8 bases; unmatched junction nucleotides: 2. Germline lookup yields CDR1 SGHNT and CDR2 YYREEE (reference sequence). The CDR3 sequence: CASSLGQGAYEQFF. CDR3 bases: TGTGCCAGCAGCTTGGGACAGGGGGCCTATGAGCAGTTCTTC. Full variable domain (outside the CDR3, taken from reference TRBV5-4 and TRBJ2-1): ETGVTQSPTHLIKTRGQQVTLRCSSQSGHNTVSWYQQALGQGPQFIFQYYREEENGRGNFPPRFSGLQFPNYSSELNVNALELDDSALYLCASSLGQGAYEQFFGPGTRLTVL.

The rearrangement uses TRBV19 and TRBJ2-3; D possibly corresponds to TRBD1 (5 bases). This CDR3 region has 14 residues. Germline V gives CDR1 LNHDA, CDR2 SQIVND (reference sequence). Trimming took off 2 bases at V and 4 bases at J, with 10 bases between the two ends. The CDR3 DNA is TGTGCCAGTAGTATAAGGGTAGGGGCAGATACGCAGTATTTT. As protein: CASSIRVGADTQYF.

The gene calls are TRBV6-6 and TRBJ2-7, with 8 bases lining up with TRBD2. CDR3 length: 14 residues. Germline V gene lookup returns CDR1 MNHNY and CDR2 SVGAGI (reference sequence). The trim removed 2 bases at V and 3 bases at J, leaving 3 bases unmatched. This chain's CDR3 is CASSYGGRSYEQYF. DNA for the CDR3: TGTGCCAGCAGTTACGGCGGGAGGAGCTACGAGCAGTACTTC.

V gene TRBV19 combines with J gene TRBJ2-1, with D perhaps TRBD2 (5 bases). CDR3 length equals 11 residues. Germline V gene sequence: CDR1 LNHDA, CDR2 SQIVND (reference sequence). V was cut by 3 bases and J by 10 bases, with 7 bases left in between. CDR3 protein: CASSIRGEQFF. In DNA form, the CDR3 reads TGTGCCAGTAGTATCCGAGGGGAGCAGTTCTTC.

V is TRBV5-1 and J is TRBJ2-5; TRBD1 aligns across 8 bases. CDR1 and CDR2 from the germline V gene are SGHRS and YFSETQ. CDR3 length: 18 amino acids. V shed 0 bases, J shed 4 bases, and the junction held 14 bases outside the gene matches. DNA for the CDR3: TGCGCCAGCAGCTTGGATCCCCTAGGACAGGGTATACGAGAGACCCAGTACTTC. It codes for CASSLDPLGQGIRETQYF.

A few counts support this clone. The chain employs TRBV3-1 (or the pseudogene TRBV3-2) and TRBJ2-1; 9 bases match TRBD2. Trimming at V came to 4 bases and at J to 8 bases, leaving 9 bases not matched to a gene. The CDR3 extends over 15 amino acids. CDR1 is LGHDT, CDR2 YNNKEL, per germline (reference sequence). The CDR3 coding sequence is TGTGCCAGCAGCCTGGTTGGAGCGGGAGGTGATGAGCAGTTCTTC. Protein product: CASSLVGAGGDEQFF.

A few counts support this clone. This chain joins TRBV3-1 (or the pseudogene TRBV3-2) and TRBJ2-1; no firm D call. The CDR3 has 13 residues. V was shortened by 3 bases and J by 6 bases, with 9 bases between the two germline ends. CDR1 and CDR2 from the germline V gene are LGHDT and YNNKEL (reference sequence). CDR3 amino acids: CASSQSLANEQFF. The CDR3 DNA reads TGTGCCAGCAGCCAGTCCTTGGCCAATGAGCAGTTCTTC.

The V and J genes are TRBV7-9 and TRBJ1-1; D gene ambiguous. Germline CDR1 and CDR2: SEHNR and FQNEAQ (reference sequence). Trimming pared 5 bases from V and 0 bases from J, leaving 10 bases between. The CDR3 loop spans 14 amino acids. CDR3 in amino acids: CASSPTRLNTEAFF. In DNA form, the CDR3 reads TGTGCCAGCAGCCCTACGCGCCTGAACACTGAAGCTTTCTTT.

J is TRBJ2-1 and V is TRBV5-1; 9 bases match TRBD2. There are 15 residues in the CDR3. V trimming: 4 bases; J trimming: 9 bases; junction bases outside the gene matches: 11. CDR1 and CDR2 from the germline V gene are SGHRS and YFSETQ. The CDR3 sequence: CASSLEGLAQGEQFF. As DNA, the CDR3 is TGCGCCAGCAGCCTAGAGGGACTAGCCCAAGGTGAGCAGTTCTTC. The whole variable domain, remainder taken from reference TRBV5-1 and TRBJ2-1, is KAGVTQTPRYLIKTRGQQVTLSCSPISGHRSVSWYQQTPGQGLQFLFEYFSETQRNKGNFPGRFSGRQFSNSRSEMNVSTLELGDSALYLCASSLEGLAQGEQFFGPGTRLTVL.

This clone was found a few times. This chain uses TRBV11-3 with TRBJ2-7, with 11 positions matching TRBD1. The V and J ends lost 5 bases and 3 bases, in that order; junction bases with no gene match: 3. The CDR3 consists of 14 residues. The germline CDR1 and CDR2 sequences are SGHNT and YENEEA. CDR3 protein: CASSLGTGGYEQYF. The DNA of the CDR3 is TGTGCCAGCAGCCTGGGGACAGGGGGCTACGAGCAGTACTTC.

This clone was counted a single time. This chain links TRBV27 with TRBJ1-5; 7 bases fit TRBD1. Unmatched junction bases numbered 5, after V lost 0 bases and J lost 6 bases. CDR1 MNHEY and CDR2 SMNVEV come from the germline V gene (reference sequence). This CDR3 spans 15 amino acids. The CDR3: CASSLSGTVTQPQHF. The CDR3 DNA sequence: TGTGCCAGCAGTTTATCGGGGACAGTTACTCAGCCCCAGCATTTT.

In its sample, this clone was seen a few times. The gene calls are TRBV5-1 and TRBJ1-4, with D perhaps TRBD1 (5 bases). This CDR3 is built from 14 residues. CDR1 and CDR2 (germline): SGHRS, YFSETQ. Trimming left V 1 base short and J 8 bases short, with 12 bases between. Here the CDR3 reads CASSLRGGLEKLFF. DNA of the CDR3: TGCGCCAGCAGCTTGCGCGGGGGGTTGGAAAAACTGTTTTTT.

A note on this clone: The junction departs from the called germline gene at one end, perhaps through a read error. The V call is TRBV6-5, the J call TRBJ1-1; a weak D match, TRBD1 (6 bases). The CDR3 spans 15 residues. The germline V gene has CDR1 MNHEY and CDR2 SVGAGI. Written as DNA, the CDR3 is TGTGCCAGCAGTGACTCGCTCGCAGGGGACACTGAAGCTTTCTTT. Translation gives CASSDSLAGDTEAFF.

The gene calls are TRBV11-3 and TRBJ2-3; 7 bases align to TRBD1. Unmatched junction bases numbered 3, after V lost 2 bases and J lost 1 base. The CDR3 sequence is 15 residues long. Germline V gives CDR1 SGHNT, CDR2 YENEEA. The CDR3 protein is CASSLRQGGTDTQYF. Written as DNA, the CDR3 is TGTGCCAGCAGCTTAAGACAGGGAGGCACAGATACGCAGTATTTT. Supplemented by reference TRBV11-3 and TRBJ2-3, the full variable domain reads EAGVVQSPRYKIIEKKQPVAFWCNPISGHNTLYWYLQNLGQGPELLIRYENEEAVDDSQLPKDRFSAERLKGVDSTLKIQPAELGDSAVYLCASSLRQGGTDTQYFGPGTRLTVL.

This sequence joins TRBV3-1 (or the pseudogene TRBV3-2) and TRBJ2-2; 8 positions match TRBD1. This CDR3 spans 15 amino acids. Germline V gene data show CDR1 as LGHDT and CDR2 as YNNKEL (reference sequence). After removal of 3 bases from V and 5 bases from J, the junction contained 5 bases not matched to a gene. CDR3 amino acids: CASSHTGGKTGELFF. CDR3 nucleotide sequence: TGTGCCAGCAGCCATACAGGGGGAAAGACCGGGGAGCTGTTTTTT.

V and J are TRBV5-1 and TRBJ2-6; the D gene is possibly TRBD1 (6 bases). Between the trimmed V and J ends, which lost 1 base and 6 bases, there was a span of 11 bases. Germline V CDR1 and CDR2: SGHRS, YFSETQ. This CDR3 has 15 residues. DNA of the CDR3: TGCGCCAGCAGCTTGACAGGGTTGATGGCCAACGTCCTGACTTTC. This translates into CASSLTGLMANVLTF.

The rearrangement joins TRBV15 to TRBJ2-7; 7 bases fit TRBD1. Trimming removed 0 bases from V and 0 bases from J; junction bases left unmatched: 5. Germline CDR1 and CDR2: LNHNV and YYDKDF (reference sequence). The CDR3 runs 16 residues. The CDR3 region has the DNA TGTGCCACCAGCAGAGATCTAGGGGGCAGCTCCTACGAGCAGTACTTC. It translates to CATSRDLGGSSYEQYF.

The chain carries TRBV6-2 or TRBV6-3 and TRBJ1-1; 7 nucleotides agree with TRBD1. The trim removed 5 bases at V and 9 bases at J, leaving 12 bases unmatched. The CDR3 has 14 residues. CDR1 is MNHEY and CDR2 is SVGEGT in the germline V gene. CDR3 region: CASSKTGQALKAFF. The CDR3, as DNA: TGTGCCAGCAGTAAAACCGGACAGGCGTTAAAAGCTTTCTTT.

The chain combines TRBV5-5 with TRBJ2-1; TRBD2 might be the D (6 bases). Germline loops: CDR1 SGHKS, CDR2 YYEKEE (reference sequence). The ends were cut back, 0 bases at V and 6 bases at J, with 13 bases in the middle. The CDR3 has 15 residues. This chain's CDR3 is CASSLGGAFSNEQFF. Written as DNA, the CDR3 is TGTGCCAGCAGCTTGGGCGGGGCCTTCTCCAATGAGCAGTTCTTC. Full variable domain (outside the CDR3, taken from reference TRBV5-5 and TRBJ2-1): DAGVTQSPTHLIKTRGQQVTLRCSPISGHKSVSWYQQVLGQGPQFIFQYYEKEERGRGNFPDRFSARQFPNYSSELNVNALLLGDSALYLCASSLGGAFSNEQFFGPGTRLTVL.

The genes are TRBV19 and TRBJ2-1; TRBD2 might be the D (6 bases). Trimming left V 1 base short and J 1 base short, with 14 bases between. The CDR3 length is 17 residues. Per germline, CDR1 LNHDA and CDR2 SQIVND (reference sequence). The CDR3 region has the DNA TGTGCCAGTAGTATAGGGTCTGGCGGGAAGTCCTACAATGAGCAGTTCTTC. Translated, it gives CASSIGSGGKSYNEQFF.

This clone occurred once. The chain carries TRBV19 and TRBJ2-7; the match to TRBD1 covers 7 bases. V was clipped by 5 bases and J by 4 bases; unmatched bases: 14. The germline V gene encodes CDR1 LNHDA and CDR2 SQIVND (reference sequence). The CDR3 contains 16 residues. The CDR3 loop reads CASSPVPGTAPYEQYF. The CDR3 DNA reads TGTGCCAGTAGTCCTGTTCCCGGGACAGCTCCATACGAGCAGTACTTC.

The chain has TRBV5-6 and TRBJ2-7, with TRBD1 as a possible D gene (5 bases). Deletions cut 0 bases from V and 0 bases from J, with 13 bases between. The CDR3 runs 16 residues. Germline CDR1 SGHDT, CDR2 YYEEEE. The CDR3 is CASSLAGQGHSYEQYF. For the CDR3, the DNA is TGTGCCAGCAGCTTGGCAGGCCAGGGCCACTCCTACGAGCAGTACTTC.

V is TRBV7-9 and J is TRBJ2-1, with a weak D call TRBD2 (6 bases). CDR3 length equals 16 residues. CDR1 and CDR2 from the germline V gene are SEHNR and FQNEAQ (reference sequence). The V end was cut by 3 bases, the J end by 0 bases, with 12 bases between. DNA of the CDR3: TGTGCCAGCAGCTTGTCCCAGCGGGTCTCCTACAATGAGCAGTTCTTC. As protein: CASSLSQRVSYNEQFF.

CDR3 residues: CASSEDSVQETQYF. Written as DNA, the CDR3 is TGTGCCAGCAGTGAAGACAGTGTTCAAGAGACCCAGTACTTC. The V call is TRBV2, the J call TRBJ2-5; D is undetermined. CDR1 and CDR2 from the germline V gene are SNHLY and FYNNEI. Trimming removed 1 base from V and 2 bases from J, with 8 bases in between. The CDR3 runs to 14 residues.

This clone was counted only a few times. DNA for the CDR3: TGTGCCAGCAGCCACTTGGACAGGGGATACAATGAGCAGTTCTTC. Translated, it gives CASSHLDRGYNEQFF. J is TRBJ2-1 and V is TRBV3-1 (or the pseudogene TRBV3-2); 9 bases align to TRBD1. From germline, CDR1 is LGHDT and CDR2 YNNKEL (reference sequence). The CDR3 consists of 15 residues. The trim removed 3 bases at V and 4 bases at J, leaving 4 bases unmatched.